This note documents a single TCR beta chain sequence. The CDR3 length is 15 residues. The germline gives CDR1 MDHEN, CDR2 SYDVKM. V lost 0 bases and J lost 2; bases outside the gene matches: 1. This table comes from immunoSEQ multiplex PCR, and its TCRdb copy is limited to in-frame clones, with some not included. The table lists 45,000 to 60,000 clones, approximately 74% of them singletons. Single viable CD3+CD4+CD8-CD45RO+ cells were sorted as the memory CD4+ T cells. This specimen comes from a study of memory CD4+ T cells and cytomegalovirus serostatus. Sequencing was carried out using memory CD4+ T cells from blood. The chain uses TRBV28 and TRBJ2-5; 9 bases map to TRBD2. The source of this sequence is an adult in good health and CMV-seropositive. The CDR3 nucleotides are TGTGCCAGCAGTTTATGGCTAGCGGGGCAAGAGACCCAGTACTTC. It is translated as CASSLWLAGQETQYF. Complete variable domain (other parts from reference TRBV28 and TRBJ2-5): DVKVTQSSRYLVKRTGEKVFLECVQDMDHENMFWYRQDPGLGLRLIYFSYDVKMKEKGDIPEGYSVSREKKERFSLILESASTNQTSMYLCASSLWLAGQETQYFGPGTRLLVL.